A single sample gave rise to the 25 T cell receptor beta chains below, sequenced in a study of T cells in Graves' hyperthyroidism and ophthalmopathy. RNA transcripts served as the template for amplifying TCR beta CDR3 regions. Carried out on the TCR CDR3, a first-round RT-PCR used the HTBI primer set. TCRdb reprocessed the multiplex PCR reads with MiXCR, giving one entry per CDR3 protein. Counted here are under 300,000 distinct CDR3 sequences, 13% to 15% occurring once; the ten biggest clones make up over 30%. The sequencing input was blood. All receptors derive from a woman aged 45-65 years with Graves' hyperthyroidism that later progressed to Graves' ophthalmopathy.

This clonotype was seen repeatedly, ten times or more. The chain combines TRBV7-2 with TRBJ1-1, with 8 bases fitting TRBD1. The CDR3 covers 17 residues. Germline lookup yields CDR1 SGHTA and CDR2 FQGNSA. V gave up 5 bases and J gave up 0 bases; unmatched junction bases: 11. The CDR3 sequence: CASSPWGQEGMNTEAFF. CDR3 in DNA: TGTGCCAGCAGCCCCTGGGGACAGGAGGGGATGAACACTGAAGCTTTCTTT.

This clonotype has ten or more counts. The rearrangement joins TRBV5-1 to TRBJ1-1; TRBD1 matches 11 bases. V shed 4 bases and J 0 bases; nucleotides not matched to a gene: 5. The CDR3 is 16 amino acids. Per the germline V gene, CDR1 is SGHRS and CDR2 is YFSETQ. DNA for the CDR3: TGCGCCAGCAGCCCCCGGGACAGGGGGGTGAACACTGAAGCTTTCTTT. Protein: CASSPRDRGVNTEAFF.

This clonotype was picked up many times. The chain has TRBV2 and TRBJ2-1, with 14 bases matching TRBD2. Trimming at V came to 7 bases and at J to 4 bases, leaving 9 bases not matched to a gene. The CDR3 is 17 amino acids. Germline loops: CDR1 SNHLY, CDR2 FYNNEI. Here the CDR3 DNA reads TGTGCCAGCATGACTAGCGGGAGGGCTCTTCGATACAATGAGCAGTTCTTC. This gives the protein CASMTSGRALRYNEQFF.

This clonotype was detected ten times or more. The V and J genes are TRBV20-1 and TRBJ2-3, with 10 positions matching TRBD2. The V segment lost 6 bases and the J segment 7 bases; nucleotides outside the gene matches: 10. The CDR3 has 14 residues. Germline V gene data show CDR1 as DFQATT and CDR2 as SNEGSKA (reference sequence). The DNA for the CDR3 is TGCAGTGCCCTAGAAAGCGGGAGGGTTAATACGCAGTATTTT. This codes for CSALESGRVNTQYF.

This clonotype appeared a few times. An end of the junction differs from the germline gene, which may be a read error. CDR3 region: CTSWRDSGTDTQYF. The CDR3 bases are TGTACCAGCTGGCGGGACTCGGGCACAGATACGCAGTATTTT. The rearrangement uses TRBV28 and TRBJ2-3; tentative D call: TRBD2 (6 bases). Per the germline V gene, CDR1 is MDHEN and CDR2 is SYDVKM. The CDR3 spans 14 residues.

This clonotype was observed at least ten times. This chain uses TRBV3-1 with TRBJ1-5, with no clear D. The CDR3 spans 16 residues. Trimming removed 1 base from V and 2 bases from J, with 12 bases in between. Germline V gene data show CDR1 as LGHDT and CDR2 as YNNKEL (reference sequence). The DNA for the CDR3 is TGTGCCAGCAGCCAAGGTGGATTCGCTGGCAATCAGCCCCAGCATTTT. Translating it yields CASSQGGFAGNQPQHF.

This clonotype was found many times. This chain connects TRBV20-1 to TRBJ2-7, with D possibly called TRBD1 or TRBD2 (5 bases each). Germline CDR1 and CDR2: DFQATT and SNEGSKA (reference sequence). Trimming took 2 bases from V and 3 from J, leaving 14 bases between them. The CDR3 is 14 residues long. The DNA of the CDR3 is TGCAGTGCTAGACCCGGGACGTCCCTCTACGAGCAGTACTTC. Translation: CSARPGTSLYEQYF.

In its sample, this clonotype was seen a few times. The rearrangement joins TRBV4-2 to TRBJ1-5, with D perhaps TRBD1 (5 bases). CDR1 is LGHNA and CDR2 is YNFKEQ in the germline V gene. The CDR3 has 13 amino acids. V dropped 5 bases and J dropped 7 bases, with 12 bases sitting between them. The DNA for the CDR3 is TGTGCCAGCAGCAACGGGGGGGAACAGCCCCAGCATTTT. Its protein is CASSNGGEQPQHF.

This clonotype was detected many times. This chain links TRBV15 with TRBJ1-1, with D possibly being TRBD1 (5 bases). Germline lookup yields CDR1 LNHNV and CDR2 YYDKDF (reference sequence). Trimming cost V 0 bases and J 6 bases, with 11 bases left between them. This CDR3 region has 14 residues. The CDR3 nucleotides read TGTGCCACCAGCAGAGATAAGAGGGACGCTGAAGCTTTCTTT. Its translation: CATSRDKRDAEAFF. The full variable domain, rest sourced from reference TRBV15 and TRBJ1-1, is DAMVIQNPRYQVTQFGKPVTLSCSQTLNHNVMYWYQQKSSQAPKLLFHYYDKDFNNEADTPDNFQSRRPNTSFCFLDIRSPGLGDTAMYLCATSRDKRDAEAFFGQGTRLTVV.

This clonotype has ten or more counts. V is TRBV28 and J is TRBJ2-2; D ambiguous. V lost 6 bases and J 4 bases, leaving 6 bases between the germline ends. This CDR3 has 12 residues. Germline CDR1 MDHEN, CDR2 SYDVKM. The CDR3 region is CASSYPTGELFF. Here the CDR3 DNA reads TGTGCCAGCAGCTACCCCACCGGGGAGCTGTTTTTT.

This clonotype occurred many times. The CDR3 nucleotides read TGCGCCAGCAGCTTATCAGGGGACGGCGCTGAAGCTTTCTTT. This sequence encodes CASSLSGDGAEAFF. This rearrangement joins TRBV5-1 to TRBJ1-1, with D tentatively TRBD1 (6 bases). CDR1 and CDR2 (germline): SGHRS, YFSETQ. Trimming took off 2 bases at V and 6 bases at J, with 14 bases between the two ends. This CDR3 is built from 14 residues.

This clonotype came up many times. The chain uses TRBV3-1 and TRBJ1-3, with TRBD1 matching over 7 bases. V lost 2 bases to trimming and J lost 4 bases; unmatched junction nucleotides: 5. The CDR3 is 15 amino acids. The germline gives CDR1 LGHDT, CDR2 YNNKEL (reference sequence). In DNA, the CDR3 is TGTGCCAGCAGCCAAAGGGGGCCCGAAGGAAACACCATATATTTT. It codes for CASSQRGPEGNTIYF.

The chain uses TRBV28 and TRBJ1-3, with a tentative D call TRBD1 (5 bases). This CDR3 is 13 amino acids long. CDR1 MDHEN and CDR2 SYDVKM come from the germline V gene. The CDR3 nucleotides read TGTGCGAGCGGCGGGGGGGATGGAAACACCATATATTTT. Its translation is CASGGGDGNTIYF.

Many counts were recorded for this clonotype. The V call is TRBV7-6, the J call TRBJ2-1; D gene unclear. V lost 1 base, J lost 3 bases, and 4 bases lay in between. Germline V gene sequence: CDR1 SGHVS, CDR2 FNYEAQ. CDR3 size: 13 residues. The CDR3 protein is CASSLVIYNEQFF. CDR3 DNA: TGTGCCAGCAGCTTAGTGATCTACAATGAGCAGTTCTTC.

This clonotype has a count of ten or more. The rearrangement uses TRBV30 and TRBJ1-3; no definite D call. V lost 1 base, J lost 7 bases, and 5 bases lay in between. Looked up from germline, CDR1 is GTSNPN and CDR2 is SVGIG (reference sequence). CDR3 size: 11 residues. The DNA of the CDR3 is TGTGCCTGGAGTGGGGTTAACACCATATATTTT. This sequence encodes CAWSGVNTIYF.

This clonotype was found many times. The CDR3 nucleotides read TGCAGCGTTGAAACCGGGACTAGCGGGAGCAATGAGCAGTTCTTC. It is translated as CSVETGTSGSNEQFF. The chain uses TRBV29-1 and TRBJ2-1, with 14 bases identical to TRBD2. Trimming removed 2 bases from V and 6 bases from J; junction bases left unmatched: 3. The CDR3 has 15 amino acids. Per the germline V gene, CDR1 is SQVTM and CDR2 is ANQGSEA.

In the case of this clonotype: This sequence may be a read error, since a much larger clone differs from it by one base. This chain connects TRBV20-1 to TRBJ2-3; D not certain. The CDR3 spans 14 residues. CDR1 and CDR2 (germline): DFQATT, SNEGSKA (reference sequence). Between the trimmed V and J ends, which lost 0 bases and 0 bases, there was a span of 7 bases. As DNA, the CDR3 is TGCAGTGCTAGAGATCAGACTAGCACAGATACGCAGTATTTT. This translates into CSARDQTSTDTQYF.

This clonotype has a count of ten or more. V usage is TRBV12-3 or TRBV12-4 and J usage is TRBJ1-2; D ambiguous. Deletions cut 3 bases from V and 5 bases from J, with 7 bases between. The CDR3 extends over 12 amino acids. CDR3 bases: TGTGCCAGCAGTTTTGACCAGTATGGCTACACCTTC. Its translation: CASSFDQYGYTF.

In this sample, this clonotype turned up a few times. The chain employs TRBV5-6 and TRBJ2-7; D is possibly TRBD2 (5 bases). Deletions cut 3 bases from V and 6 bases from J, with 16 bases between. CDR1 SGHDT and CDR2 YYEEEE come from the germline V gene. The CDR3 sequence is 14 residues long. In nucleotides, the CDR3 is TGTGCCAGCAGCTATGGCGGACTCCAGACCGAGCAGTACTTC. Residues: CASSYGGLQTEQYF.

This clonotype appeared many times. The chain carries TRBV10-3 and TRBJ2-2; 10 positions agree with TRBD1. The CDR3 has 17 residues. Germline assignment: CDR1 ENHRY and CDR2 SYGVKD. Germline trimming cut 2 bases from V and 4 bases from J; bases unmatched to any gene: 7. The CDR3, as DNA: TGTGCCATCAGTGAGAAAGACAGGGGGCGAAGCACCGGGGAGCTGTTTTTT. It codes for CAISEKDRGRSTGELFF.

The chain couples TRBV30 to TRBJ1-2, with D uncertain. The germline V gene has CDR1 GTSNPN and CDR2 SVGIG (reference sequence). The CDR3 is 14 amino acids. Trimming stripped 0 bases from V and 3 bases from J, with 11 bases between. CDR3 nucleotide sequence: TGTGCCTGGAGTGTACCAGGCAGGCACTATGGCTACACCTTC. This translates into CAWSVPGRHYGYTF.

This clonotype was counted ten times or more. The V gene is TRBV10-3, the J gene TRBJ2-1, with TRBD2 identical over 11 bases. The CDR3 has 15 residues. The V and J ends lost 6 bases and 9 bases, in that order; junction bases with no gene match: 10. Germline CDR1 is ENHRY and CDR2 is SYGVKD. Here the CDR3 reads CAISQGLAVTPEQFF. The CDR3 DNA reads as TGTGCCATCAGCCAGGGACTAGCGGTCACCCCTGAGCAGTTCTTC.

V usage is TRBV9 and J usage is TRBJ2-3, with D unclear. The CDR3 extends over 15 amino acids. The ends were cut back, 3 bases at V and 4 bases at J, with 15 bases in the middle. Germline CDR1 is SGDLS and CDR2 is YYNGEE. The CDR3 region is CASSAALIGSDTQYF. In nucleotides, the CDR3 is TGTGCCAGCAGCGCCGCCTTAATCGGTTCAGATACGCAGTATTTT. Using reference TRBV9 and TRBJ2-3 for the parts outside the CDR3, the full variable domain is DSGVTQTPKHLITATGQRVTLRCSPRSGDLSVYWYQQSLDQGLQFLIQYYNGEERAKGNILERFSAQQFPDLHSELNLSSLELGDSALYFCASSAALIGSDTQYFGPGTRLTVL.

In regard to this clonotype: The junction departs from the called germline gene at one end, perhaps through a read error. The CDR3 spells CASSRTGALSGNAIYF. In DNA, the CDR3 is TGTGCCAGCTCACGGACAGGCGCCCTCTCTGGAAACGCCATATATTTT. This chain uses TRBV18 with TRBJ1-3, with 7 nucleotides matching TRBD1. Germline CDR1 and CDR2: KGHSH and LQKENI. CDR3 size: 16 residues.

Note on this clonotype: This may arise from a read error, as a much more abundant clone is one base away. V and J are TRBV29-1 and TRBJ1-2; TRBD1 is a possible D gene (6 bases). Germline CDR1 SQVTM, CDR2 ANQGSEA. This CDR3 spans 13 amino acids. The CDR3 bases are TGCAGCGTAACAGGGTTAGCACCTTATGGCCACACCTTC. The encoded protein is CSVTGLAPYGHTF.